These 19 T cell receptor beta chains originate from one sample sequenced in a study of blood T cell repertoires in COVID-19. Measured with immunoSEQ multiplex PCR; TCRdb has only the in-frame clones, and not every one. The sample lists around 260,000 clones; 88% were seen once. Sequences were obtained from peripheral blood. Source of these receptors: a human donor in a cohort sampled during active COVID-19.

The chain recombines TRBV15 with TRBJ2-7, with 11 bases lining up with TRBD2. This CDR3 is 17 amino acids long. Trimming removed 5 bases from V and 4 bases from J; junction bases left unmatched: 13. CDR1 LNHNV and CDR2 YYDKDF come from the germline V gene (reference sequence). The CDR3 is CATSEGAPGLAVYEQYF. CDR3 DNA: TGTGCCACCAGCGAGGGAGCGCCGGGACTAGCGGTTTACGAGCAGTACTTC.

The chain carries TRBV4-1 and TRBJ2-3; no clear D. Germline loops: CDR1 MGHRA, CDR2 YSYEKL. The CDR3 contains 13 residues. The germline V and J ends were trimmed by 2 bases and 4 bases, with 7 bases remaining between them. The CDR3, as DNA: TGCGCCAGCAGCCAACAGAATGCAGATACGCAGTATTTT. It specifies CASSQQNADTQYF.

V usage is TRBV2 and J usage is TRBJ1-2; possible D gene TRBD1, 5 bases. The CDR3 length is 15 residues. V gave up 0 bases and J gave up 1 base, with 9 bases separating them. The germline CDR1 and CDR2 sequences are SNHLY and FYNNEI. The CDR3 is CASSEAPQGNYGYTF. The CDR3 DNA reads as TGTGCCAGCAGTGAAGCCCCTCAGGGTAACTATGGCTACACCTTC. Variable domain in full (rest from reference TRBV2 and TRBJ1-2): EPEVTQTPSHQVTQMGQEVILRCVPISNHLYFYWYRQILGQKVEFLVSFYNNEISEKSEIFDDQFSVERPDGSNFTLKIRSTKLEDSAMYFCASSEAPQGNYGYTFGSGTRLTVV.

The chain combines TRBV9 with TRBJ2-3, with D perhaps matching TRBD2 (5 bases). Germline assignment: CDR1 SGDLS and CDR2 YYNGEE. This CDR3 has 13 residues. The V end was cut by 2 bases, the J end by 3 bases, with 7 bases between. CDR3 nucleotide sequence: TGTGCCAGCAGCGTGGTAGCGACAGATACGCAGTATTTT. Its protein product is CASSVVATDTQYF. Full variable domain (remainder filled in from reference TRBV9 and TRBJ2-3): DSGVTQTPKHLITATGQRVTLRCSPRSGDLSVYWYQQSLDQGLQFLIQYYNGEERAKGNILERFSAQQFPDLHSELNLSSLELGDSALYFCASSVVATDTQYFGPGTRLTVL.

In DNA, the CDR3 is TGTGCCAGTAGTATCGGAGGGGTCGGGGAGCTGTTTTTT. Its protein is CASSIGGVGELFF. The chain employs TRBV19 and TRBJ2-2; D perhaps matches TRBD2 (6 bases). Germline lookup yields CDR1 LNHDA and CDR2 SQIVND (reference sequence). This CDR3 is built from 13 residues. V lost 3 bases to trimming and J lost 7 bases, with 9 bases between them.

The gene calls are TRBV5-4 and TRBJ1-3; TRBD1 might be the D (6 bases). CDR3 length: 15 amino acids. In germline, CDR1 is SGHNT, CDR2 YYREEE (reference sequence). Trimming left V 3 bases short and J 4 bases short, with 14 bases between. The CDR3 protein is CASSSDSAPGNTIYF. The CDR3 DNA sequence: TGTGCCAGCAGCTCGGACAGCGCACCCGGAAACACCATATATTTT.

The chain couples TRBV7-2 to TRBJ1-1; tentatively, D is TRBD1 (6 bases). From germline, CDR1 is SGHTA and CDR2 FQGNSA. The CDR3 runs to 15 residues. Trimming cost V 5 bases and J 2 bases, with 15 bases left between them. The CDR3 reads CASSPQGGRNTEAFF. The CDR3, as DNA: TGTGCCAGCAGCCCACAGGGAGGGAGAAACACTGAAGCTTTCTTT.

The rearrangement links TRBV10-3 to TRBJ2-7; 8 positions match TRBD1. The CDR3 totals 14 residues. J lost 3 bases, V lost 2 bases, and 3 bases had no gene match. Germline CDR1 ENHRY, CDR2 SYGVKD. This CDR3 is CAISEPTGGYEQYF. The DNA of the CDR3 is TGTGCCATCAGTGAGCCAACAGGGGGCTACGAGCAGTACTTC.

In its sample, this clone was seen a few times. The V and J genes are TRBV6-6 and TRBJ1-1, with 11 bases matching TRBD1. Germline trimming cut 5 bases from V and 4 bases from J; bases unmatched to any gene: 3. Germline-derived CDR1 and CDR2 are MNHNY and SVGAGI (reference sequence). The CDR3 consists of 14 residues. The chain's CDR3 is CASSPGQGVTEAFF. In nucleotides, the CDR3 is TGTGCCAGCAGTCCGGGACAGGGGGTCACTGAAGCTTTCTTT.

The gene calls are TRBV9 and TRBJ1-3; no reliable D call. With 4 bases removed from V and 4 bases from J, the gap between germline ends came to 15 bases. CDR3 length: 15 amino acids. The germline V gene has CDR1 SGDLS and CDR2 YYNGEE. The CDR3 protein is CASSPFPAAGNTIYF. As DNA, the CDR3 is TGTGCCAGCAGCCCCTTTCCCGCTGCGGGAAACACCATATATTTT.

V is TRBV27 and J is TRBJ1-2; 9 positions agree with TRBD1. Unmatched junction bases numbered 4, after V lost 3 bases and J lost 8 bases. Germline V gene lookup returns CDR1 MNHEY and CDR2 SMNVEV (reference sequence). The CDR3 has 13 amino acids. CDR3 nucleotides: TGTGCCAGCAGTTTGAACAGGGGGCGAGGCTACACCTTC. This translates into CASSLNRGRGYTF.

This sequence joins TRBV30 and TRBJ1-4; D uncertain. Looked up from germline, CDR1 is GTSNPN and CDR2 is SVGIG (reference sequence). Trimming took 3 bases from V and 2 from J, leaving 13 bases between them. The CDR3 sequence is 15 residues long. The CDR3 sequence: CAWSREGATNEKLFF. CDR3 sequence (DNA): TGTGCCTGGAGCCGAGAGGGCGCCACTAATGAAAAACTGTTTTTT.

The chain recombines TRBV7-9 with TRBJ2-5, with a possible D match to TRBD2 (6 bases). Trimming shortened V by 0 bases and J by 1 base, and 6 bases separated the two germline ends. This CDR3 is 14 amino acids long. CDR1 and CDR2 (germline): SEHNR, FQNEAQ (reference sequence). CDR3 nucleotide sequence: TGTGCCAGCAGCTTAGCTAGCGGCCAAGAGACCCAGTACTTC. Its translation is CASSLASGQETQYF.

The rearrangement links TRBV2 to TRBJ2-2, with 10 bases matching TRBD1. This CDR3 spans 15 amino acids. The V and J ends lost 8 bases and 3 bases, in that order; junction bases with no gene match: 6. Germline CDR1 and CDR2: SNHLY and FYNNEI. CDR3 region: CASGDRGHDTGELFF. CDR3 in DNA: TGTGCCAGCGGAGACAGGGGGCACGACACCGGGGAGCTGTTTTTT.

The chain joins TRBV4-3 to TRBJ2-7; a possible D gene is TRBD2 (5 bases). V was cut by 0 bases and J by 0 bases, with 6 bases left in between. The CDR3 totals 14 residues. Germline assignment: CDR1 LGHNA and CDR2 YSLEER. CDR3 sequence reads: CASSQEGASYEQYF. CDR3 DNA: TGCGCCAGCAGCCAAGAGGGAGCCTCCTACGAGCAGTACTTC.

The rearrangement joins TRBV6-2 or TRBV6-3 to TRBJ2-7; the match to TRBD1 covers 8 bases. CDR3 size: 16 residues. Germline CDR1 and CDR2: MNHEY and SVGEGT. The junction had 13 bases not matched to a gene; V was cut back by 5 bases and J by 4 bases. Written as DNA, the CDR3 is TGTGCCAGCAGTATTACCCGACAGGGGATGACGTACGAGCAGTACTTC. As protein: CASSITRQGMTYEQYF.

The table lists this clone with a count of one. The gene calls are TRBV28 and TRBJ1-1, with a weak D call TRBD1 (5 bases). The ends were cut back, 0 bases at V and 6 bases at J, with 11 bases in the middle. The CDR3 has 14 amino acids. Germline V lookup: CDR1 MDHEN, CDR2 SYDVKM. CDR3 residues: CASSLWGRDSEAFF. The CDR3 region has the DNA TGTGCCAGCAGTTTATGGGGACGGGACTCTGAAGCTTTCTTT.

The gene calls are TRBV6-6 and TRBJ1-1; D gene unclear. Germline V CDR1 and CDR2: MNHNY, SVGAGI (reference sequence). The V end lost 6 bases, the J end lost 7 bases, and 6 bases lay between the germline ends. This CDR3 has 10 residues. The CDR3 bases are TGTGCCAGCAGCTCGTTTGAAGCTTTCTTT. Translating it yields CASSSFEAFF.

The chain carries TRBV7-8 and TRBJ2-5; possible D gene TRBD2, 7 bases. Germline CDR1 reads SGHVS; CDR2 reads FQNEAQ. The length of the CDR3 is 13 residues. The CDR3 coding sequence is TGTGCAATTAGGGGGGGGGCAAGAGAGACCCAGTACTTC. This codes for CAIRGGARETQYF.